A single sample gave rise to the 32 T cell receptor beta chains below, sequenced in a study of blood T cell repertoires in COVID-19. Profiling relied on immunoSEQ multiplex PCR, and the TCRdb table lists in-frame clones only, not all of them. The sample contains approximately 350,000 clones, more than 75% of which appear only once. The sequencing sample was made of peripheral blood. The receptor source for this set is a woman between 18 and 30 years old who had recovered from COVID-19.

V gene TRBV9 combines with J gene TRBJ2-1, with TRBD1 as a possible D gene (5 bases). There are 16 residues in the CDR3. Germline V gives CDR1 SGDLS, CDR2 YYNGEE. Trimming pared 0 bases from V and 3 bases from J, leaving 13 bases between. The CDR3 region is CASSVVVGHNYNEQFF. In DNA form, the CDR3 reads TGTGCCAGCAGCGTAGTTGTCGGACATAACTACAATGAGCAGTTCTTC.

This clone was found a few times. In DNA form, the CDR3 reads TGTGCCAGCAGTCACGCGGCGGACTCCTACAATGAGCAGTTCTTC. Translating it yields CASSHAADSYNEQFF. The chain couples TRBV6-1 to TRBJ2-1; D is uncertain. Trimming took off 5 bases at V and 0 bases at J, with 11 bases between the two ends. The CDR3 totals 15 residues. CDR1 and CDR2 (germline): MNHNS, SASEGT.

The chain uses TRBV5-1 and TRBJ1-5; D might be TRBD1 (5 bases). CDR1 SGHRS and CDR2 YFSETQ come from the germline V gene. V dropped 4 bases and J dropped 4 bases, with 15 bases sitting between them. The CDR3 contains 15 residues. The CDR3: CASSPSGGPNQPQHF. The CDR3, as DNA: TGCGCCAGCAGCCCGTCCGGGGGTCCGAATCAGCCCCAGCATTTT.

CDR3 DNA sequence: TGTGCCAGTAGTAATAGCCCCTGGACTAGCTACAATGAGCAGTTCTTC. This gives the protein CASSNSPWTSYNEQFF. The chain uses TRBV19 and TRBJ2-1; TRBD2 matches 7 bases. CDR3 length: 16 amino acids. J gave up 3 bases and V 4 bases, and 9 bases lay outside the gene matches. Per the germline V gene, CDR1 is LNHDA and CDR2 is SQIVND (reference sequence).

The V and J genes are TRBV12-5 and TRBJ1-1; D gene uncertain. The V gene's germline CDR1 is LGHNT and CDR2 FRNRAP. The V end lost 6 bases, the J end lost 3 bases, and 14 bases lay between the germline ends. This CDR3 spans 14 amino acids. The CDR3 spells CASGPHSGYTEAFF. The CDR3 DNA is TGTGCTAGTGGCCCCCATTCGGGGTACACTGAAGCTTTCTTT. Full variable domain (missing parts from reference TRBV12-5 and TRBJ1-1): DARVTQTPRHKVTEMGQEVTMRCQPILGHNTVFWYRQTMMQGLELLAYFRNRAPLDDSGMPKDRFSAEMPDATLATLKIQPSEPRDSAVYFCASGPHSGYTEAFFGQGTRLTVV.

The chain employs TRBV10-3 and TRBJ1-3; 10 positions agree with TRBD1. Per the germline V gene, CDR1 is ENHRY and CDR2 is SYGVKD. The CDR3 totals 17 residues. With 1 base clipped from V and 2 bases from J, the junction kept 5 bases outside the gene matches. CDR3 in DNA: TGTGCCATCAGTGAGTTCGGACAGGGGGTCACTGGAAACACCATATATTTT. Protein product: CAISEFGQGVTGNTIYF.

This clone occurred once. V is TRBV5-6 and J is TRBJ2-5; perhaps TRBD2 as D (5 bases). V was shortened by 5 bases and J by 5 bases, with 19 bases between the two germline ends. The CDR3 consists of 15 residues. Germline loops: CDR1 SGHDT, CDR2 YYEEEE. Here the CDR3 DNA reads TGTGCCAGCAGTACCAACCCTGGGGAGTCTGAGACCCAGTACTTC. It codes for CASSTNPGESETQYF.

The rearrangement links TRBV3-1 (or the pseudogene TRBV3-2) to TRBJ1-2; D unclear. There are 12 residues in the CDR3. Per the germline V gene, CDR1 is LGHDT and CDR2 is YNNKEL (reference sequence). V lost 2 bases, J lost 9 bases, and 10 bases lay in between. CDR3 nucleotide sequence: TGTGCCAGCAGCCAATTTCAGTTGCGCTACACCTTC. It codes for CASSQFQLRYTF.

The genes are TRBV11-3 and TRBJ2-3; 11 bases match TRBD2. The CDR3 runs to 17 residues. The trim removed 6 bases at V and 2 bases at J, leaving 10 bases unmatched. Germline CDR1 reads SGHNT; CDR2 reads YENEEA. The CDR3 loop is CASSTGTSGQNTDTQYF. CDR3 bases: TGTGCCAGCAGTACGGGGACTAGCGGACAGAACACAGATACGCAGTATTTT.

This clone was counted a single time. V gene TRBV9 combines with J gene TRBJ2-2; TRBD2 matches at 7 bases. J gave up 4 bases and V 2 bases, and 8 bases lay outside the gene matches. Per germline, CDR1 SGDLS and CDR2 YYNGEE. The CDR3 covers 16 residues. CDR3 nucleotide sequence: TGTGCCAGCAGCGTTGATATCGCGGGAGTCACCGGGGAGCTGTTTTTT. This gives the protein CASSVDIAGVTGELFF.

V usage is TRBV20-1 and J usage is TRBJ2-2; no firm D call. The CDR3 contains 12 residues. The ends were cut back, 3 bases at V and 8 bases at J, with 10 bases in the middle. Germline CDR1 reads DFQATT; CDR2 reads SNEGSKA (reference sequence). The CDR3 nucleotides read TGCAGTGCTAGTTCTGAGCCAGGGGAGCTGTTTTTT. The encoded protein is CSASSEPGELFF.

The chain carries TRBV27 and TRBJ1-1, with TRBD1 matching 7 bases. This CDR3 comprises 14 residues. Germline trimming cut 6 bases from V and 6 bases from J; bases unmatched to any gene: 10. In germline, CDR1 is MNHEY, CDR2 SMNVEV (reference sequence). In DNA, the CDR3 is TGTGCCAGCAGAGATGACAGGGTGAATTCTGAAGCTTTCTTT. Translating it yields CASRDDRVNSEAFF.

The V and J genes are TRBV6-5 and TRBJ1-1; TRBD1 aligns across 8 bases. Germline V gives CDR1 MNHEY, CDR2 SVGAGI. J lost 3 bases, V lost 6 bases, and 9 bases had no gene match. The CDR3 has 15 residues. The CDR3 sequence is CASRDRDRLYTEAFF. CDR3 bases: TGTGCCAGCAGGGACCGGGACAGGCTCTACACTGAAGCTTTCTTT.

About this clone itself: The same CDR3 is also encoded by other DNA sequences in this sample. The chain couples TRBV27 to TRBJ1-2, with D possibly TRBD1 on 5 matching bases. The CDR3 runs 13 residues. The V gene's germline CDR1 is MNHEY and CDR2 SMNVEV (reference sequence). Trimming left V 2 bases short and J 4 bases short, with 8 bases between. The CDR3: CASSLAGGYGYTF. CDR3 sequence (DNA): TGTGCCAGCAGTTTAGCGGGGGGCTATGGCTACACCTTC.

CDR3 nucleotide sequence: TGTGCCAGCTCACCAATAGCGGACTCCTACAATGAGCAGTTCTTC. This translates into CASSPIADSYNEQFF. The chain combines TRBV18 with TRBJ2-1, with D perhaps matching TRBD2 (6 bases). Trimming took off 2 bases at V and 0 bases at J, with 8 bases between the two ends. Germline V gene lookup returns CDR1 KGHSH and CDR2 LQKENI. CDR3 size: 15 residues. Full variable domain (remainder filled in from reference TRBV18 and TRBJ2-1): NAGVMQNPRHLVRRRGQEARLRCSPMKGHSHVYWYRQLPEEGLKFMVYLQKENIIDESGMPKERFSAEFPKEGPSILRIQQVVRGDSAAYFCASSPIADSYNEQFFGPGTRLTVL.

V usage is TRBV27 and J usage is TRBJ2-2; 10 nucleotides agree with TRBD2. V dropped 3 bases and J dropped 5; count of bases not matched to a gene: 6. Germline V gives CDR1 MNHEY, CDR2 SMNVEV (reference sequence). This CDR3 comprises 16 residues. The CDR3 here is CASSFEAGGLTGELFF. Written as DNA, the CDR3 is TGTGCCAGCAGTTTTGAAGCGGGAGGGCTGACCGGGGAGCTGTTTTTT.

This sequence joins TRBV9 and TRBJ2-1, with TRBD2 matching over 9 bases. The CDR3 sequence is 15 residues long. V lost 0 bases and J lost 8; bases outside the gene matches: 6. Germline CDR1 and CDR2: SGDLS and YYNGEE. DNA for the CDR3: TGTGCCAGCAGCGTAGTGGGACTAGCCTGGGATGAGCAGTTCTTC. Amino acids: CASSVVGLAWDEQFF.

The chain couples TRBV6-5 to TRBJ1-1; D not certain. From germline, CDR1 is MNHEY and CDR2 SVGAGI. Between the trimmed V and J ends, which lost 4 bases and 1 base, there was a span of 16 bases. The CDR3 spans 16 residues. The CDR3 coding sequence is TGTGCCAGCAGTTCCTGGATAGACATTTGGAACACTGAAGCTTTCTTT. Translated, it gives CASSSWIDIWNTEAFF.

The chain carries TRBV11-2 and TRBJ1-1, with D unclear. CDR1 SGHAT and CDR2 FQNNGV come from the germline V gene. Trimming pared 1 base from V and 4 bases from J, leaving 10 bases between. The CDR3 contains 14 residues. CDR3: CASSLGSLATEAFF. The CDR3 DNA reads TGTGCCAGCAGCTTAGGGTCCCTGGCCACTGAAGCTTTCTTT.

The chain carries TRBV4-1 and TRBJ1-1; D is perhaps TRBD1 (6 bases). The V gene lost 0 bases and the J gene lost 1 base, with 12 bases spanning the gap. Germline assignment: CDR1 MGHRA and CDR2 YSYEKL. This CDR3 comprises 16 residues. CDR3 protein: CASSQDWRRGNTEAFF. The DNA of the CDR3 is TGCGCCAGCAGCCAAGATTGGCGCAGGGGGAACACTGAAGCTTTCTTT.

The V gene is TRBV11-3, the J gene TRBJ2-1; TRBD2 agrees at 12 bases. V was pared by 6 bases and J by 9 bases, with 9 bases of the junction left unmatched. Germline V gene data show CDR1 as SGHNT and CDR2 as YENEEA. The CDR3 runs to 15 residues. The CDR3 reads CASSPRLAGASEQFF. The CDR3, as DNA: TGTGCCAGCAGTCCTAGACTAGCGGGAGCGAGTGAGCAGTTCTTC.

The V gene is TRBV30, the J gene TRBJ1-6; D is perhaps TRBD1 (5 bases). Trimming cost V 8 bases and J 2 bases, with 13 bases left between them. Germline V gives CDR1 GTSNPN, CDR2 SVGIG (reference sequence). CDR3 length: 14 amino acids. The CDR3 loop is CAGQRGTYNSPLHF. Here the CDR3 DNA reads TGTGCCGGACAAAGGGGTACCTATAATTCACCCCTCCACTTT.

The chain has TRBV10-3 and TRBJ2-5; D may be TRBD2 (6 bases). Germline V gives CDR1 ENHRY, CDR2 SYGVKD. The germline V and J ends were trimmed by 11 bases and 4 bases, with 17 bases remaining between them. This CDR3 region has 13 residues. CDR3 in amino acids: CAAGRDSGETQYF. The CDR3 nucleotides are TGTGCCGCAGGCCGGGACTCGGGAGAGACCCAGTACTTC.

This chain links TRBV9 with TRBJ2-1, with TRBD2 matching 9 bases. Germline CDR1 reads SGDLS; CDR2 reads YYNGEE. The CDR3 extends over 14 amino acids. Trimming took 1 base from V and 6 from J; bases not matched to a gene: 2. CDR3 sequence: CASSVRLAVNEQFF. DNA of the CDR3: TGTGCCAGCAGCGTAAGACTAGCGGTCAATGAGCAGTTCTTC. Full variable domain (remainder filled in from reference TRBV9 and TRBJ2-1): DSGVTQTPKHLITATGQRVTLRCSPRSGDLSVYWYQQSLDQGLQFLIQYYNGEERAKGNILERFSAQQFPDLHSELNLSSLELGDSALYFCASSVRLAVNEQFFGPGTRLTVL.

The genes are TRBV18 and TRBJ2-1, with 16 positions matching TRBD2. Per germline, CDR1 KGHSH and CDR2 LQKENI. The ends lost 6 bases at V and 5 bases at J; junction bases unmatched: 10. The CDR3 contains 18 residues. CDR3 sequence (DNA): TGTGCCAGCTCGGTACAGGGACTAGCGGGAGGGCCACACAATGAGCAGTTCTTC. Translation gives CASSVQGLAGGPHNEQFF.

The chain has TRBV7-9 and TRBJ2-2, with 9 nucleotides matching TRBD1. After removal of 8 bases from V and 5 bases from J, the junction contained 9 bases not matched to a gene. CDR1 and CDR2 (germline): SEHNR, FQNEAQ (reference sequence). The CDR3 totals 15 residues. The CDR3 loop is CASWGTGLVTGELFF. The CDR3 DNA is TGTGCCAGCTGGGGGACAGGGCTGGTTACCGGGGAGCTGTTTTTT.

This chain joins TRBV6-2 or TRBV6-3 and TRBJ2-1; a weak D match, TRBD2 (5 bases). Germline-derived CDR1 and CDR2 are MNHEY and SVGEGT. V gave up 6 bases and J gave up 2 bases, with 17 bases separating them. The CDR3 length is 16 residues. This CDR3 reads CASSSPREGPYNEQFF. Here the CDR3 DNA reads TGTGCCAGCAGCAGCCCCCGGGAAGGGCCCTACAATGAGCAGTTCTTC.

CDR3 nucleotide sequence: TGTGCCAGCAGCAGGCAGGGCGGTTTGTACAATGAGCAGTTCTTC. Its translation: CASSRQGGLYNEQFF. The J gene is TRBJ2-1, the V gene TRBV7-2; the D gene is possibly TRBD1 (5 bases). Germline-derived CDR1 and CDR2 are SGHTA and FQGNSA. This CDR3 contains 15 residues. Trimming left V 5 bases short and J 4 bases short, with 15 bases between.

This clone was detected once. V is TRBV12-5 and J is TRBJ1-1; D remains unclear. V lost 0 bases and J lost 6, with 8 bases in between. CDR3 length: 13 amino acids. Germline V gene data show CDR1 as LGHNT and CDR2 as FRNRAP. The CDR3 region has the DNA TGTGCTAGTGGTTTGGTACCGGGAGCTGAAGCTTTCTTT. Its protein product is CASGLVPGAEAFF.

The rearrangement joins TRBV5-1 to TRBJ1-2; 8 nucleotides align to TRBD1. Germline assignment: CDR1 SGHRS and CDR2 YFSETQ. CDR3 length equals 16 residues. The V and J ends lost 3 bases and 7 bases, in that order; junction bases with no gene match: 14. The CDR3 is CASSSGQGRLERGYTF. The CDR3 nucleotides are TGCGCCAGCAGCTCCGGACAGGGTCGGCTTGAGCGTGGCTACACCTTC.

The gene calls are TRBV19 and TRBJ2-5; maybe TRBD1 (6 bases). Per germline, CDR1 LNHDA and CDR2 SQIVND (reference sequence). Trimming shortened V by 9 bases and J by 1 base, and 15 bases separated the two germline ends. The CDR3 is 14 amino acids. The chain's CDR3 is CASRGDILQETQYF. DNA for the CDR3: TGTGCCAGCAGGGGAGATATACTCCAAGAGACCCAGTACTTC.

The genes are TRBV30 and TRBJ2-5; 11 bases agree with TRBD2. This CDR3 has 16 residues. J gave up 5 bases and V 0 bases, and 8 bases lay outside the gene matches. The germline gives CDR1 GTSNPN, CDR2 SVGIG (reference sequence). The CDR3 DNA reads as TGTGCCTGGAGTGTAGGAACTAGCGGGAGATGGGAGACCCAGTACTTC. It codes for CAWSVGTSGRWETQYF. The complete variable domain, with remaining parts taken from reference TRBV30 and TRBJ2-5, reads SQTIHQWPATLVQPVGSPLSLECTVEGTSNPNLYWYRQAAGRGLQLLFYSVGIGQISSEVPQNLSASRPQDRQFILSSKKLLLSDSGFYLCAWSVGTSGRWETQYFGPGTRLLVL.